This entry describes one TCR beta chain. What it recognizes is unknown. For the second PCR, which ran for about 7 to 11 cycles, a sample-barcoded 5' primer and a J-beta primer mix were used. A single record per CDR3 protein comes from TCRdb applying MiXCR to the 5' RACE reads. The sample records around 1.1 million distinct CDR3 sequences, roughly two fifths being singletons. The V and J ends lost 8 bases and 6 bases respectively, with 22 bases between them. Germline lookup yields CDR1 SNHLY and CDR2 FYNNEI. The CDR3 loop spans 15 amino acids. The data were taken from a study of blood T cells in healthy people across ages. General study findings and limits: Per million T cells, TCR beta diversity dropped about linearly as age rose. PBMCs went unsorted, and a conclusive naive versus antigen-experienced comparison was therefore prevented.

The rearrangement joins TRBV2 to TRBJ1-2, with D perhaps matching TRBD1 (6 bases). Sequencing used blood. The source is a man between 18 and 29 years old in good health. The CDR3 DNA sequence: TGTGCCAGCGGGCCCGGGACAACGGTTCGTAATGGCTACACCTTC. Protein product: CASGPGTTVRNGYTF.